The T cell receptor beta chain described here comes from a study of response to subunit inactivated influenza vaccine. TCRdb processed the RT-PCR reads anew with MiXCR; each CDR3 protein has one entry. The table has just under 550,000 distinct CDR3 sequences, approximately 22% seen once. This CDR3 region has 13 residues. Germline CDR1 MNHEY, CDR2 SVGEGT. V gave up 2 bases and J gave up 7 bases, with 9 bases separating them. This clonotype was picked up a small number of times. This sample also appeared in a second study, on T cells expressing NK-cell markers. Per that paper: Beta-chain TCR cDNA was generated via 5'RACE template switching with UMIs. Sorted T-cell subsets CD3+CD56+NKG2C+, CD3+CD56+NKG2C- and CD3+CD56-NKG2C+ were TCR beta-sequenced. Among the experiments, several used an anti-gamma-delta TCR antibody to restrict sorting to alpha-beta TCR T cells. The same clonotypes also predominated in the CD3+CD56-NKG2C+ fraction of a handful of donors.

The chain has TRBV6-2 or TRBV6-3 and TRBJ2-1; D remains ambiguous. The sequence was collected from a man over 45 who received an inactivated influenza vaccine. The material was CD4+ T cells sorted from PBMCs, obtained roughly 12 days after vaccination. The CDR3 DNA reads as TGTGCCAGCAGTTACCTCCTCAAGAATGAGCAGTTCTTC. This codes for CASSYLLKNEQFF.